Below are 31 T cell receptor beta chains sequenced from a single sample in a study of a mutant IDH1 vaccine in newly diagnosed glioma. Time point indicated: baseline, week 1 (first vaccination visit). Treatment described: pre-vaccination baseline after standard-of-care therapy. Only in-frame clones appear in the TCRdb table, and some are missing; sequencing was by immunoSEQ multiplex PCR. The sample lists 80,000 to 100,000 clones, over 70% occurring once. The source material was PBMCs, sampled from a glioma patient treated with radiotherapy, temozolomide or both. The origin of the receptors is a man aged 35 to 55 with glioma. Some clones in this sample may be carry-over from other donors' samples.

V and J are TRBV6-4 and TRBJ1-3; no definite D call. Germline lookup yields CDR1 MRHNA and CDR2 SNTAGT. The CDR3 length is 14 residues. V dropped 6 bases and J dropped 0 bases, with 9 bases sitting between them. CDR3 DNA: TGTGCCAGCAGAGACACTAGCTCTGGAAACACCATATATTTT. It specifies CASRDTSSGNTIYF.

The gene calls are TRBV5-8 and TRBJ1-6, with 7 positions matching TRBD1. CDR1 SGHTS and CDR2 YDEGEE come from the germline V gene. This CDR3 is 13 amino acids long. V gave up 4 bases and J gave up 11 bases; unmatched junction bases: 6. The CDR3 nucleotides read TGTGCCAGCAGCCAACAACAGGGGACACCCCTCCACTTT. It specifies CASSQQQGTPLHF.

This chain links TRBV7-6 with TRBJ1-2, with D maybe TRBD1 (5 bases). The CDR3 contains 12 residues. Germline CDR1 reads SGHVS; CDR2 reads FNYEAQ. V shed 2 bases and J shed 4 bases, with 5 bases lying between them. CDR3 amino acids: CASSLTGYGYTF. In DNA, the CDR3 is TGTGCCAGCAGCTTAACAGGCTATGGCTACACCTTC.

This clone was recorded once. The CDR3 bases are TGCGCCAGCAGCTTGGACTTCTCAACCTCACCCCTCCACTTT. Protein product: CASSLDFSTSPLHF. This chain links TRBV5-1 with TRBJ1-6, with no clear D. The CDR3 covers 14 residues. Trimming took 0 bases from V and 10 from J, leaving 11 bases between them. The V gene's germline CDR1 is SGHRS and CDR2 YFSETQ.

The rearrangement joins TRBV30 to TRBJ1-5; D call uncertain. Germline values: CDR1 GTSNPN, CDR2 SVGIG (reference sequence). The CDR3 covers 12 residues. V was shortened by 1 base and J by 11 bases, with 12 bases between the two germline ends. DNA of the CDR3: TGTGCCTGGAGTGGGGGTGAGAGGGCCCAGCATTTT. Translating gives CAWSGGERAQHF.

The V gene is TRBV6-6, the J gene TRBJ1-5, with a weak D call TRBD1 (6 bases). CDR3 size: 15 residues. CDR1 and CDR2 (germline): MNHNY, SVGAGI (reference sequence). Trimming removed 6 bases at V and 8 bases at J, with 20 bases between. The CDR3 spells CASSPRQQGSEPQHF. The CDR3 DNA is TGTGCCAGCAGCCCTCGTCAACAGGGTTCGGAGCCCCAGCATTTT.

The chain combines TRBV4-1 with TRBJ1-6; D call uncertain. Germline V gene sequence: CDR1 MGHRA, CDR2 YSYEKL. V lost 0 bases to trimming and J lost 7 bases, with 10 bases between them. This CDR3 comprises 15 residues. This CDR3 is CASSQEPPSNSPLHF. The CDR3, as DNA: TGCGCCAGCAGCCAAGAACCGCCATCCAATTCACCCCTCCACTTT.

In nucleotides, the CDR3 is TGTGCCAGCAAGTCCAGGGACAATCAGCCCCAGCATTTT. The encoded protein is CASKSRDNQPQHF. The chain has TRBV2 and TRBJ1-5, with D perhaps matching TRBD1 (5 bases). The ends were cut back, 7 bases at V and 3 bases at J, with 10 bases in the middle. Germline CDR1 and CDR2: SNHLY and FYNNEI. The CDR3 totals 13 residues.

This chain uses TRBV6-5 with TRBJ1-5; no clear D gene. Germline V gene sequence: CDR1 MNHEY, CDR2 SVGAGI. This CDR3 comprises 15 residues. V was pared by 0 bases and J by 2 bases, with 8 bases between. CDR3: CASSYSTSGNQPQHF. CDR3 nucleotide sequence: TGTGCCAGCAGTTACTCGACGTCAGGCAATCAGCCCCAGCATTTT.

The chain is built from TRBV5-1 and TRBJ1-2; no clear D gene. Germline loops: CDR1 SGHRS, CDR2 YFSETQ. Trimming took off 4 bases at V and 3 bases at J, with 16 bases between the two ends. CDR3 length: 15 amino acids. The CDR3 nucleotides are TGCGCCAGCAGCACTTGGAGTTCAGGTGACTATGGCTACACCTTC. It specifies CASSTWSSGDYGYTF.

DNA for the CDR3: TGCGCCAGCAGGCTCGCCTCCTTTTCGGGTACAGGGGGGTTTATCTCTGGAAACACCATATATTTT. It encodes CASRLASFSGTGGFISGNTIYF. The chain recombines TRBV23-1 with TRBJ1-3, with 8 bases identical to TRBD1. TRBV23-1 is an ORF, with its function uncertain. Unmatched junction bases numbered 25, after V lost 6 bases and J lost 0 bases. This CDR3 is 22 amino acids long.

The chain combines TRBV29-1 with TRBJ1-3; D possibly corresponds to TRBD1 (5 bases). Germline CDR1 reads SQVTM; CDR2 reads ANQGSEA. The CDR3 totals 11 residues. The germline V and J ends were trimmed by 5 bases and 7 bases, with 9 bases remaining between them. The CDR3 bases are TGCAGCGTTTGGGGGAACAACACCATATATTTT. Amino acid sequence: CSVWGNNTIYF.

This clone was seen just once. The chain employs TRBV15 and TRBJ1-6; 7 nucleotides match TRBD1. Per the germline V gene, CDR1 is LNHNV and CDR2 is YYDKDF (reference sequence). V was clipped by 0 bases and J by 10 bases; unmatched bases: 6. CDR3 length: 15 amino acids. The CDR3 loop reads CATSRDDDRASPLHF. Written as DNA, the CDR3 is TGTGCCACCAGCAGAGACGACGACAGGGCCTCACCCCTCCACTTT.

The V and J genes are TRBV5-1 and TRBJ2-2; TRBD1 or TRBD2 may be the D gene (5 bases each). V lost 1 base and J 5 bases, leaving 18 bases between the germline ends. Germline V gene data show CDR1 as SGHRS and CDR2 as YFSETQ. The CDR3 extends over 17 amino acids. The CDR3 bases are TGCGCCAGCAGCTTGAGGGGTAGGGGCAGCGGTACCGGGGAGCTGTTTTTT. Its translation is CASSLRGRGSGTGELFF.

The chain carries TRBV7-8 and TRBJ1-1; D ambiguous. CDR3 length: 14 residues. CDR1 SGHVS and CDR2 FQNEAQ come from the germline V gene. The V end lost 1 base, the J end lost 0 bases, and 6 bases lay between the germline ends. The CDR3 coding sequence is TGTGCCAGCAGCTTAGGAGAGGTGAACACTGAAGCTTTCTTT. This sequence encodes CASSLGEVNTEAFF.

The chain joins TRBV2 to TRBJ2-6; 7 bases fit TRBD2. The germline gives CDR1 SNHLY, CDR2 FYNNEI. CDR3 length: 14 amino acids. V was clipped by 6 bases and J by 4 bases; unmatched bases: 3. The CDR3 DNA follows: TGTGCCAGCAGCGGGAGGACAGGGGCCAACGTCCTGACTTTC. It specifies CASSGRTGANVLTF. Based on the CDR3 plus reference TRBV2 and TRBJ2-6, the full variable domain is EPEVTQTPSHQVTQMGQEVILRCVPISNHLYFYWYRQILGQKVEFLVSFYNNEISEKSEIFDDQFSVERPDGSNFTLKIRSTKLEDSAMYFCASSGRTGANVLTFGAGSRLTVL.

The chain employs TRBV5-5 and TRBJ2-7; possibly TRBD2 for D (5 bases). V dropped 2 bases and J dropped 0 bases, with 6 bases sitting between them. Germline CDR1 is SGHKS and CDR2 is YYEKEE (reference sequence). The CDR3 is made up of 13 amino acids. CDR3 amino acids: CASSFGVSYEQYF. As DNA, the CDR3 is TGTGCCAGCAGCTTCGGGGTCTCCTACGAGCAGTACTTC.

V and J are TRBV10-1 and TRBJ2-1; D remains unclear. The CDR3 runs 15 residues. Germline CDR1 and CDR2: WNHNN and SYGVQD (reference sequence). Trimming stripped 4 bases from V and 7 bases from J, with 17 bases between. The CDR3 protein is CASSGTQVGMNEQFF. The CDR3, as DNA: TGCGCCAGCAGTGGTACCCAGGTGGGGATGAATGAGCAGTTCTTC.

The V and J genes are TRBV7-6 and TRBJ1-2, with D possibly matching TRBD1 (5 bases). The length of the CDR3 is 14 residues. V was pared by 5 bases and J by 6 bases, with 16 bases between. Germline V gene lookup returns CDR1 SGHVS and CDR2 FNYEAQ. CDR3 bases: TGTGCCAGCAGCCACCCTCGGGGGGAACATGGCTACACCTTC. It yields the protein CASSHPRGEHGYTF.

This clone was detected once. V gene TRBV5-4 combines with J gene TRBJ2-7, with D possibly TRBD1 on 6 matching bases. Germline values: CDR1 SGHNT, CDR2 YYREEE (reference sequence). The CDR3 is 13 amino acids. The V end lost 0 bases, the J end lost 5 bases, and 9 bases lay between the germline ends. The CDR3 loop reads CASSLDRVHEQYF. DNA for the CDR3: TGTGCCAGCAGCTTGGACAGGGTTCACGAGCAGTACTTC.

V usage is TRBV5-4 and J usage is TRBJ1-1, with D unresolved. The CDR3 loop spans 12 amino acids. Trimming left V 6 bases short and J 4 bases short, with 10 bases between. Germline-derived CDR1 and CDR2 are SGHNT and YYREEE (reference sequence). Here the CDR3 DNA reads TGTGCCAGCACCTTACGGGGCACTGAAGCTTTCTTT. Its protein product is CASTLRGTEAFF. Looking up the rest from reference TRBV5-4 and TRBJ1-1 gives the full variable domain: ETGVTQSPTHLIKTRGQQVTLRCSSQSGHNTVSWYQQALGQGPQFIFQYYREEENGRGNFPPRFSGLQFPNYSSELNVNALELDDSALYLCASTLRGTEAFFGQGTRLTVV.

The chain employs TRBV6-5 and TRBJ1-6; no clear D gene. The CDR3 is made up of 16 amino acids. With 0 bases removed from V and 7 bases from J, the gap between germline ends came to 13 bases. The germline V gene encodes CDR1 MNHEY and CDR2 SVGAGI. CDR3 in amino acids: CASSYSIPGGNSPLHF. Here the CDR3 DNA reads TGTGCCAGCAGTTACTCGATCCCCGGAGGCAATTCACCCCTCCACTTT.

The CDR3 loop reads CASSLDLWGYGYTF. CDR3 DNA sequence: TGTGCCAGCAGCTTAGATCTATGGGGCTATGGCTACACCTTC. The chain recombines TRBV11-2 with TRBJ1-2; D is unclear. V was trimmed by 0 bases and J by 4 bases, leaving 9 bases between them. The germline V gene encodes CDR1 SGHAT and CDR2 FQNNGV. The length of the CDR3 is 14 residues.

J is TRBJ1-6 and V is TRBV6-5, with D uncertain. The length of the CDR3 is 14 residues. Germline loops: CDR1 MNHEY, CDR2 SVGAGI. Trimming cost V 0 bases and J 8 bases, with 8 bases left between them. Here the CDR3 DNA reads TGTGCCAGCAGTTACTCTCTTTTGGATTCACCCCTCCACTTT. Its translation is CASSYSLLDSPLHF.

This clone occurred many times. The chain joins TRBV6-5 to TRBJ1-2; D possibly corresponds to TRBD1 (6 bases). The CDR3 runs to 12 residues. With 6 bases removed from V and 6 bases from J, the gap between germline ends came to 11 bases. Germline CDR1 MNHEY, CDR2 SVGAGI. This chain's CDR3 is CASSPQGDGYTF. The CDR3 DNA follows: TGTGCCAGCAGCCCACAGGGCGATGGCTACACCTTC.

This chain links TRBV9 with TRBJ2-2; D unresolved. Per the germline V gene, CDR1 is SGDLS and CDR2 is YYNGEE. The CDR3 has 13 residues. Trimming stripped 3 bases from V and 2 bases from J, with 5 bases between. Here the CDR3 DNA reads TGTGCCAGCAGCGCCCAAAACACCGGGGAGCTGTTTTTT. Its protein product is CASSAQNTGELFF.

This chain links TRBV6-5 with TRBJ1-1; 9 bases are shared with TRBD1. Losses at the gene ends were 6 bases for V and 3 bases for J; bases not matched to a gene: 8. CDR1 is MNHEY, CDR2 SVGAGI, per germline. This CDR3 has 15 amino acids. CDR3 loop: CASRTRTGGHTEAFF. CDR3 bases: TGTGCCAGCAGGACCCGTACAGGGGGCCACACTGAAGCTTTCTTT.

The chain links TRBV7-9 to TRBJ1-3; TRBD1 matches at 9 bases. In germline, CDR1 is SEHNR, CDR2 FQNEAQ (reference sequence). Trimming removed 5 bases from V and 0 bases from J; junction bases left unmatched: 8. The CDR3 extends over 17 amino acids. CDR3 nucleotide sequence: TGTGCCAGCAGCGCCGGACAGGGGAGCTACTCTGGAAACACCATATATTTT. Its protein product is CASSAGQGSYSGNTIYF.

The chain is built from TRBV2 and TRBJ2-7; TRBD1 agrees at 9 bases. The CDR3 contains 14 residues. Unmatched junction bases numbered 8, after V lost 5 bases and J lost 6 bases. In germline, CDR1 is SNHLY, CDR2 FYNNEI. CDR3 amino acids: CASSLDRGIGEQYF. The CDR3 region has the DNA TGTGCCAGCAGTCTTGACAGGGGGATCGGCGAGCAGTACTTC.

This clone was seen more than once but under ten times. The chain combines TRBV13 with TRBJ2-7; D is ambiguous. The CDR3 is made up of 12 amino acids. Trimming removed 1 base at V and 6 bases at J, with 7 bases between. CDR1 PRHDT and CDR2 FYEKMQ come from the germline V gene (reference sequence). CDR3 sequence: CASSLEGREQYF. CDR3 coding DNA: TGTGCCAGCAGCTTAGAGGGTCGCGAGCAGTACTTC.

The chain recombines TRBV7-9 with TRBJ2-3, with a weak D call TRBD2 (7 bases). From germline, CDR1 is SEHNR and CDR2 FQNEAQ (reference sequence). This CDR3 region has 15 residues. V shed 6 bases and J shed 1 base, with 14 bases lying between them. The CDR3 bases are TGTGCCAGCAGTCTGGGGGGGGCCCGCACAGATACGCAGTATTTT. It codes for CASSLGGARTDTQYF.